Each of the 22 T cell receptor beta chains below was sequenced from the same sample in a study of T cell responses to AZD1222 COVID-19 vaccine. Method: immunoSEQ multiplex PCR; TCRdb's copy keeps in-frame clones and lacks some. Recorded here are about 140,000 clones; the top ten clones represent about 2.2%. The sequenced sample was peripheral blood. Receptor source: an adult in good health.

CDR3: CASSLGQVYEQYF. The CDR3 DNA reads TGTGCCAGCTCCTTAGGGCAGGTGTACGAGCAGTACTTC. The chain couples TRBV2 to TRBJ2-7; D is ambiguous. CDR1 SNHLY and CDR2 FYNNEI come from the germline V gene. The V gene lost 8 bases and the J gene lost 4 bases, with 15 bases spanning the gap. The CDR3 sequence is 13 residues long.

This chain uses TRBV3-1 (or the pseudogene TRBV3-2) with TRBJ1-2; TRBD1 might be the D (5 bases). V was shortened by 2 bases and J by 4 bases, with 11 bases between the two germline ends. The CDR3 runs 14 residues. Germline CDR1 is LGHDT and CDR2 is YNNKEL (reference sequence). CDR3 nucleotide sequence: TGTGCCAGCAGCCAACAAGGACAAGGCTATGGCTACACCTTC. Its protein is CASSQQGQGYGYTF.

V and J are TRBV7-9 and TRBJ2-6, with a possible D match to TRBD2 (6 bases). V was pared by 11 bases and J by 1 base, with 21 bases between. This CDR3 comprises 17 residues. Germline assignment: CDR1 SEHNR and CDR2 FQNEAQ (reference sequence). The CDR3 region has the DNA TGTGCCGGGGAGGCCGGGACGGGACCATCTGGGGCCAACGTCCTGACTTTC. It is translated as CAGEAGTGPSGANVLTF.

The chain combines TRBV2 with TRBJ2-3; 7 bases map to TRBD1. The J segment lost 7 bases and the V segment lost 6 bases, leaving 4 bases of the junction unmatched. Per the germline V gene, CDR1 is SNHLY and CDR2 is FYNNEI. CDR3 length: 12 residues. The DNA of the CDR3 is TGTGCCAGCAGGAGACAGGGAAATACGCAGTATTTT. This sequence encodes CASRRQGNTQYF. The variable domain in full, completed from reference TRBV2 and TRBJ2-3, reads EPEVTQTPSHQVTQMGQEVILRCVPISNHLYFYWYRQILGQKVEFLVSFYNNEISEKSEIFDDQFSVERPDGSNFTLKIRSTKLEDSAMYFCASRRQGNTQYFGPGTRLTVL.

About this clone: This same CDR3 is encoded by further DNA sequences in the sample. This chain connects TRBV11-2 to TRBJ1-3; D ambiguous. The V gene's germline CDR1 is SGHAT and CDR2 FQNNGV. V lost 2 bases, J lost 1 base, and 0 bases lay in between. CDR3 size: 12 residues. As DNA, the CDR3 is TGTGCCAGCAGCTTATCTGGAAACACCATATATTTT. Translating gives CASSLSGNTIYF.

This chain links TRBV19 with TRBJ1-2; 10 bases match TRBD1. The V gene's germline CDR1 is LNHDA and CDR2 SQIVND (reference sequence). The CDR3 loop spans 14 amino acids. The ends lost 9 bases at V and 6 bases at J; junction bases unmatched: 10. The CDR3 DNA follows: TGTGCCAGCACTCGACAGGGGGCTGGGAATGGCTACACCTTC. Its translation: CASTRQGAGNGYTF. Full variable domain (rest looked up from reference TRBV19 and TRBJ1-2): DGGITQSPKYLFRKEGQNVTLSCEQNLNHDAMYWYRQDPGQGLRLIYYSQIVNDFQKGDIAEGYSVSREKKESFPLTVTSAQKNPTAFYLCASTRQGAGNGYTFGSGTRLTVV.

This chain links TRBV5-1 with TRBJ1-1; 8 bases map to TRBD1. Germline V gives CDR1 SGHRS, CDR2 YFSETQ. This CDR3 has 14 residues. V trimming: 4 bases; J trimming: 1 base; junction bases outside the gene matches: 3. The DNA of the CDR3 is TGCGCCAGCAGCACCGGACAGGGGAACACTGAAGCTTTCTTT. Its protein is CASSTGQGNTEAFF.

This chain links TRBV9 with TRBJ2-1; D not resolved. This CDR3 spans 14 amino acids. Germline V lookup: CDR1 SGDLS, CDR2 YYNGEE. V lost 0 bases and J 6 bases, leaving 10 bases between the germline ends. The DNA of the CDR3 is TGTGCCAGCAGCGTAGAGCCCAGGCTCAATGAGCAGTTCTTC. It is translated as CASSVEPRLNEQFF.

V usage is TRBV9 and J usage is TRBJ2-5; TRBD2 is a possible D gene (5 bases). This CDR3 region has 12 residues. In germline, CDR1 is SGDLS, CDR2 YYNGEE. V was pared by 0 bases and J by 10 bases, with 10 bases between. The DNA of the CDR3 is TGTGCCAGCAGCGTAGAGGGCGGGTTCCAGTACTTC. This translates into CASSVEGGFQYF.

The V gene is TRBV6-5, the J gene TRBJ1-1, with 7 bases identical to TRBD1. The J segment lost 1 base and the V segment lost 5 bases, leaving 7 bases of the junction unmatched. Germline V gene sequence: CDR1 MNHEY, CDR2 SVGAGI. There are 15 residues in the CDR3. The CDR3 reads CASSRTGFSNTEAFF. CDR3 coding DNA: TGTGCCAGCAGTAGGACAGGTTTCTCGAACACTGAAGCTTTCTTT.

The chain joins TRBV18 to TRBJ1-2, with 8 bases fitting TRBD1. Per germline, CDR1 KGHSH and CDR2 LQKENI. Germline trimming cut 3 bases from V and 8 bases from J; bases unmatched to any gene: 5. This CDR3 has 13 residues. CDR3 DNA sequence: TGTGCCAGCTCACCGGGACAGGTTGGGGGCTACACCTTC. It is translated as CASSPGQVGGYTF.

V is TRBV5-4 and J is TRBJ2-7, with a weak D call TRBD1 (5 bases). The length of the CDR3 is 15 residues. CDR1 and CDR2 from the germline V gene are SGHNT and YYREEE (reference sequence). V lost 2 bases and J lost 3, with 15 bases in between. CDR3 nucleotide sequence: TGTGCCAGCAGCTTTGGAGTACAGGCGGACTACGAGCAGTACTTC. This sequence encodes CASSFGVQADYEQYF.

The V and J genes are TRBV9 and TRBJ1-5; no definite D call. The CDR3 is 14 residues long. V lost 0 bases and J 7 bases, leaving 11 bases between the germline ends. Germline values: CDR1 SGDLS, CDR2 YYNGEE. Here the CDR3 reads CASSVDDGSQPQHF. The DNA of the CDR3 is TGTGCCAGCAGCGTAGATGACGGCTCGCAGCCCCAGCATTTT.

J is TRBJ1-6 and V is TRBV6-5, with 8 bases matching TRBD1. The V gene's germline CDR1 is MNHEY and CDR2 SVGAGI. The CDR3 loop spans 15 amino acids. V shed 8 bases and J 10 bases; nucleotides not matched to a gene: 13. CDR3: CASHRTGSFGSPLHF. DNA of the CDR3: TGTGCCAGCCATCGGACAGGGAGTTTCGGGTCACCCCTCCACTTT.

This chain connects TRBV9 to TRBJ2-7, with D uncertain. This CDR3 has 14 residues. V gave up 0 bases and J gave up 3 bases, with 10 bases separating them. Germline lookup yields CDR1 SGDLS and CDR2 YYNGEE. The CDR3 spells CASSVEMGNYEQYF. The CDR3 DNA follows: TGTGCCAGCAGCGTAGAAATGGGGAACTACGAGCAGTACTTC.

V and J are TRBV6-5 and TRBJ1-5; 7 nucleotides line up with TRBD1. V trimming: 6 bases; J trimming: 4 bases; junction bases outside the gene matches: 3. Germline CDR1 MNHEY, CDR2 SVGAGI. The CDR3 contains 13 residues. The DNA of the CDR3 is TGTGCCAGCAGCCCGACAGGGAATCAGCCCCAGCATTTT. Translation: CASSPTGNQPQHF.

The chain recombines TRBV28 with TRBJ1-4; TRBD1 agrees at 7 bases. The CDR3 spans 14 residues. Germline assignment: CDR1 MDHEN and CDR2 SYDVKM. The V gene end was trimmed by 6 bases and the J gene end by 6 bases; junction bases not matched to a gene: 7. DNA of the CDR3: TGTGCCAGCAGCGAATCCGGGACAGATGAAAAACTGTTTTTT. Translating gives CASSESGTDEKLFF.

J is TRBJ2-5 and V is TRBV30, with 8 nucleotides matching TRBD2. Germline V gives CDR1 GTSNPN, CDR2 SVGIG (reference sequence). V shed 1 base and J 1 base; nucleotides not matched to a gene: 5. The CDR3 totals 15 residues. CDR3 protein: CAWSASGGRQETQYF. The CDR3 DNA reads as TGTGCCTGGAGTGCCTCGGGGGGGCGCCAAGAGACCCAGTACTTC.

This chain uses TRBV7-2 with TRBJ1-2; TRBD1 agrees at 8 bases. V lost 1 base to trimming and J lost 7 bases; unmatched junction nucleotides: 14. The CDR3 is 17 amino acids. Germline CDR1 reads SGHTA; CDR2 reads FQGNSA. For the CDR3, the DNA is TGTGCCAGCAGCTTAGGTCAGGGGGCGCCGACCCCCGGTGGCTACACCTTC. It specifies CASSLGQGAPTPGGYTF.

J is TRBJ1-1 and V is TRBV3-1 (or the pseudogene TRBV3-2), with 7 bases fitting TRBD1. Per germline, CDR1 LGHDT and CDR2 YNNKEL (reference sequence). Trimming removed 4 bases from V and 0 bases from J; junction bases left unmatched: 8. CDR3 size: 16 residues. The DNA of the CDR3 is TGTGCCAGCAGCCCCTATGTGGGACAGCTGAACACTGAAGCTTTCTTT. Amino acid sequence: CASSPYVGQLNTEAFF.

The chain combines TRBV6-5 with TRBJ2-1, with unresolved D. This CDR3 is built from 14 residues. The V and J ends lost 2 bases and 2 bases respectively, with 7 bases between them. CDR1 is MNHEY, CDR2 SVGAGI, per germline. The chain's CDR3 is CASSYRVTYNEQFF. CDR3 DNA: TGTGCCAGCAGTTACAGGGTAACCTACAATGAGCAGTTCTTC.

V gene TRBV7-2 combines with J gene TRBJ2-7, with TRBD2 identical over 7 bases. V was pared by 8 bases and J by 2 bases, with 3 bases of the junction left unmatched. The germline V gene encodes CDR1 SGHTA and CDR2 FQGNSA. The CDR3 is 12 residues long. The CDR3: CASGTTTYEQYF. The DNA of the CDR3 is TGTGCCAGCGGGACTACAACCTACGAGCAGTACTTC. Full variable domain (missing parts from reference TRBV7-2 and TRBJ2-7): GAGVSQSPSNKVTEKGKDVELRCDPISGHTALYWYRQSLGQGLEFLIYFQGNSAPDKSGLPSDRFSAERTGGSVSTLTIQRTQQEDSAVYLCASGTTTYEQYFGPGTRLTVT.